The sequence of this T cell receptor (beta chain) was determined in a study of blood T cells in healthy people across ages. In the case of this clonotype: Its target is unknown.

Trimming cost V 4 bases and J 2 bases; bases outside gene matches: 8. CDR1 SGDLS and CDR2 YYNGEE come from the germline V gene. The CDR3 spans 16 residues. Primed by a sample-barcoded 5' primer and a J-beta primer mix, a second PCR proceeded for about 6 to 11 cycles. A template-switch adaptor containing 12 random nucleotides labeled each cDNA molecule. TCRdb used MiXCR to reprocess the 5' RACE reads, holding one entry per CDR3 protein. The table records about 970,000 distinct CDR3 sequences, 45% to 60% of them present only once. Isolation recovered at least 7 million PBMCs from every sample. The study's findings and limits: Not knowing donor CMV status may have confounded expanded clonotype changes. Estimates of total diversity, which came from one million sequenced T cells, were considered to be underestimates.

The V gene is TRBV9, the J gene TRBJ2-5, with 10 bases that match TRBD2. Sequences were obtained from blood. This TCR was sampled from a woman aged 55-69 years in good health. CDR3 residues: CASSQREGRWQETQYF. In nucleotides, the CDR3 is TGTGCCAGCAGCCAGCGGGAGGGCCGTTGGCAAGAGACCCAGTACTTC.